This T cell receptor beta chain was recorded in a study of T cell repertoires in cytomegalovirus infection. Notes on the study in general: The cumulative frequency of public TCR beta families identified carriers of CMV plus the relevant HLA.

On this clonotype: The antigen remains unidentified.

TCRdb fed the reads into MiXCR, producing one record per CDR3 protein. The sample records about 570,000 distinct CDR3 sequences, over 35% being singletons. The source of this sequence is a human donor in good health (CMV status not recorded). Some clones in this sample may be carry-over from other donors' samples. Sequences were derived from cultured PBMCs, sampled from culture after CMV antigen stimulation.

The CDR3 DNA reads TGTGCCAGCAGTTCCCTTCGTAGTGAGCAGTTCTTC. Encoded protein: CASSSLRSEQFF. This chain connects TRBV12-3 or TRBV12-4 to TRBJ2-1; no firm D call. The CDR3 loop spans 12 amino acids. V lost 4 bases to trimming and J lost 9 bases, with 10 bases between them.